What follows describes a single T cell receptor (beta chain). The target antigen is unknown. The record originates from a study of cytomegalovirus exposure and HLA in healthy donors. Broader study findings: Accurate HLA-A and HLA-B prediction from TCR beta sequences was reported for most subjects.

There are 12 residues in the CDR3. Germline loops: CDR1 LNHDA, CDR2 SQIVND (reference sequence). V was shortened by 5 bases and J by 8 bases, with 9 bases between the two germline ends. PCR employed 60 Vbeta and 13 Jbeta primers. Study processing details: In a later analysis, some 80 million unique TCR beta chains included roughly 11 million shared by two or more donors. The data were produced by immunoSEQ multiplex PCR, yet TCRdb's version contains in-frame clones alone and is incomplete. The V and J calls and the clone size are those of that table, but D and trimming were determined from the DNA. The table counts roughly 100,000 clones; 3% to 4% lies in the top ten.

The source is a woman aged 25-40 years in good health and CMV-seronegative. The rearrangement links TRBV19 to TRBJ2-2, with D perhaps matching TRBD2 (6 bases). Sequencing used PBMCs. The CDR3 DNA is TGTGCCAGTAGTGGGGGGATTGGGGAGCTGTTTTTT. Protein sequence: CASSGGIGELFF.